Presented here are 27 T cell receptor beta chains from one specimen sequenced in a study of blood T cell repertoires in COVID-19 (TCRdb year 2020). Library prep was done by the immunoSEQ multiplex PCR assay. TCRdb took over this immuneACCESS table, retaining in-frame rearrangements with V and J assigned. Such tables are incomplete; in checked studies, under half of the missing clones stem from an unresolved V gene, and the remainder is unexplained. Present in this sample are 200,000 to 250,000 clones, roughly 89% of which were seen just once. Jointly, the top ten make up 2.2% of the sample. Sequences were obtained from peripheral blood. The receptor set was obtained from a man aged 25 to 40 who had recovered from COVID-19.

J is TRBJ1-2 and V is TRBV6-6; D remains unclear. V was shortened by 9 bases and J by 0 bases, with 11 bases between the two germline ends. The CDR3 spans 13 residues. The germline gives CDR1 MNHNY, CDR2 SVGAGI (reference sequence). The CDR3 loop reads CASEAAANYGYTF. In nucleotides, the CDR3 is TGTGCCAGTGAGGCAGCAGCTAACTATGGCTACACCTTC.

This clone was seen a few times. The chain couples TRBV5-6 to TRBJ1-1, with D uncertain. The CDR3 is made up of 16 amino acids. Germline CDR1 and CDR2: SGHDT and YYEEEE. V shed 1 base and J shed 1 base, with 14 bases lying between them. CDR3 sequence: CASSLLVRTENTEAFF. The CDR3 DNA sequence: TGTGCCAGCAGCTTGTTAGTGCGGACTGAGAACACTGAAGCTTTCTTT.

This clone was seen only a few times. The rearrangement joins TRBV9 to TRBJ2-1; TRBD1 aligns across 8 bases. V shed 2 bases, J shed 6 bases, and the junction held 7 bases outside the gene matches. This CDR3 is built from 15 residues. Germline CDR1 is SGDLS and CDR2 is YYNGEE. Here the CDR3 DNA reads TGTGCCAGCAGCGTTAGGGACACAGGGGGCAATGAGCAGTTCTTC. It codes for CASSVRDTGGNEQFF.

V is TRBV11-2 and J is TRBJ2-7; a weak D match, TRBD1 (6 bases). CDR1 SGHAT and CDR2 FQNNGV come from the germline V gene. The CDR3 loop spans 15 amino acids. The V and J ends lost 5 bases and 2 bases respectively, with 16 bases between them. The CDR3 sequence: CASSPQGEGPYEQYF. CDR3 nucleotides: TGTGCCAGCAGCCCACAGGGAGAGGGGCCCTACGAGCAGTACTTC.

CDR3 region: CASSPANGRAYEQYF. DNA of the CDR3: TGTGCCAGCTCACCAGCAAACGGCAGGGCCTACGAGCAGTACTTC. This sequence joins TRBV18 and TRBJ2-7, with D possibly TRBD1 on 5 matching bases. V lost 2 bases and J lost 2, with 13 bases in between. Per germline, CDR1 KGHSH and CDR2 LQKENI. The CDR3 loop spans 15 amino acids.

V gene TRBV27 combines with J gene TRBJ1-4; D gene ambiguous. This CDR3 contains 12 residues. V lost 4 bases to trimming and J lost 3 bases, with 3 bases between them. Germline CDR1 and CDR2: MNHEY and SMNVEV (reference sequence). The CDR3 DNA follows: TGTGCCAGCAGTTCAGCTAATGAAAAACTGTTTTTT. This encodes CASSSANEKLFF. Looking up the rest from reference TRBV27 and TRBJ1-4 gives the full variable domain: EAQVTQNPRYLITVTGKKLTVTCSQNMNHEYMSWYRQDPGLGLRQIYYSMNVEVTDKGDVPEGYKVSRKEKRNFPLILESPSPNQTSLYFCASSSANEKLFFGSGTQLSVL.

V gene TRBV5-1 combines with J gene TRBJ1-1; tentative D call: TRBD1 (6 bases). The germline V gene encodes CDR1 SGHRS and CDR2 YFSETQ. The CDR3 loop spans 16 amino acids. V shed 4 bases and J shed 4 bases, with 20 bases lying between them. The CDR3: CASSGTRGQGGTEAFF. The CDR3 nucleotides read TGCGCCAGCAGCGGAACACGCGGTCAAGGGGGCACTGAAGCTTTCTTT.

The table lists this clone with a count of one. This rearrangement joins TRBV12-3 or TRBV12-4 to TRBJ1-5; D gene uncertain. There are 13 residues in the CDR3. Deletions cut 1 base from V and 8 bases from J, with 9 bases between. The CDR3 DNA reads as TGTGCCAGCAGTTTAGTTTCTGGAGAGCCCCAGCATTTT. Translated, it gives CASSLVSGEPQHF.

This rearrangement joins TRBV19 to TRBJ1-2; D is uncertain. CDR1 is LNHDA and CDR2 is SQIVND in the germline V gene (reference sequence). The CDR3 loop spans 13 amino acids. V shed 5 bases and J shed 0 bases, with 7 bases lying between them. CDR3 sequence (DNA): TGTGCCAGTAGTTTCAGGACTAACTATGGCTACACCTTC. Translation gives CASSFRTNYGYTF.

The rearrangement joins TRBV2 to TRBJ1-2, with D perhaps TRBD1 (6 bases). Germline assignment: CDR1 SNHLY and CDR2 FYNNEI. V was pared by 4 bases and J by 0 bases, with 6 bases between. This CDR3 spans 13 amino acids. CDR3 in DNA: TGTGCCAGCAGTGGGACAGCTAACTATGGCTACACCTTC. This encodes CASSGTANYGYTF.

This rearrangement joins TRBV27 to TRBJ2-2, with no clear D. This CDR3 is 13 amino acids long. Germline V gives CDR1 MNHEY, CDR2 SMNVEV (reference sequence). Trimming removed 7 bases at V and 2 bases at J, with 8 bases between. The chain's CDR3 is CASTLLNTGELFF. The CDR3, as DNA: TGTGCCAGCACCCTGCTAAACACCGGGGAGCTGTTTTTT.

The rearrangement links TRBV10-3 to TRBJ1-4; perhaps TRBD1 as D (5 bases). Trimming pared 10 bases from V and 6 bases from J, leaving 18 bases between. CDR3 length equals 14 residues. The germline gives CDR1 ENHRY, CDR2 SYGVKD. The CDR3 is CATREDSGDEKLFF. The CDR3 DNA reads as TGTGCCACCAGGGAGGACTCGGGAGATGAAAAACTGTTTTTT.

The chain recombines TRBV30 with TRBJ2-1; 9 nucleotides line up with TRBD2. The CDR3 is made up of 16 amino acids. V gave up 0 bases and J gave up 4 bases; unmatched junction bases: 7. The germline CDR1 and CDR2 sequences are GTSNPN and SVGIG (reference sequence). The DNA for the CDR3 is TGTGCCTGGAGTGTACCGGCGGGGGGGCCTTACAATGAGCAGTTCTTC. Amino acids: CAWSVPAGGPYNEQFF.

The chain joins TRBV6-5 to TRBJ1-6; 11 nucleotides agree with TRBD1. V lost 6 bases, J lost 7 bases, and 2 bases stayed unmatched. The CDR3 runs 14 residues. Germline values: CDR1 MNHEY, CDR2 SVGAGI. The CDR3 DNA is TGTGCCAGCAGCTGGGACAGGGGGAATTCACCCCTCCACTTT. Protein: CASSWDRGNSPLHF.

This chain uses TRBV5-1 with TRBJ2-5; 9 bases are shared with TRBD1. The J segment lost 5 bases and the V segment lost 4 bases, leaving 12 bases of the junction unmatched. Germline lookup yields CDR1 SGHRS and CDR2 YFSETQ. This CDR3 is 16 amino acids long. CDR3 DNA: TGCGCCAGCAGCGACACGTGGGGACAGGGTAGCGAGACCCAGTACTTC. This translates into CASSDTWGQGSETQYF.

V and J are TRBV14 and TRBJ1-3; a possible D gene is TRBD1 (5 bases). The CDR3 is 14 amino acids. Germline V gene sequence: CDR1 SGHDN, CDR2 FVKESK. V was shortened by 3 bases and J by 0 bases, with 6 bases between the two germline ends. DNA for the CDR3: TGTGCCAGCAGCCACAGGGACTCTGGAAACACCATATATTTT. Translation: CASSHRDSGNTIYF.

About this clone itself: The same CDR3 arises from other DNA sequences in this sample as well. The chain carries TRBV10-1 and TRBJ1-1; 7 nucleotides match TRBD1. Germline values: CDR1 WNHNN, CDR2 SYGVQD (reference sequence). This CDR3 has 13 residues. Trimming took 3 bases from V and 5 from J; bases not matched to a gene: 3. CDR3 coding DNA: TGCGCCAGCAGTGATAGGGGGCGAACTGAAGCTTTCTTT. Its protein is CASSDRGRTEAFF.

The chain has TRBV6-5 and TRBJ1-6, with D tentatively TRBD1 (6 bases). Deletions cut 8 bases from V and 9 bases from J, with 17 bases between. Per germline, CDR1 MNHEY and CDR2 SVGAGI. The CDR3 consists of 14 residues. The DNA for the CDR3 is TGTGCCAGCTCGGGAGGGGGGGAAAGTTCACCCCTCCACTTT. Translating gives CASSGGGESSPLHF.

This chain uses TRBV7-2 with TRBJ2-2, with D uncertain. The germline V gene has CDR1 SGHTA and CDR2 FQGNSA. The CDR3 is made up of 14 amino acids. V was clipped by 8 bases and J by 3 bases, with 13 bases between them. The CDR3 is CASWADFDTGELFF. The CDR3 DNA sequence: TGTGCCAGCTGGGCAGATTTTGACACCGGGGAGCTGTTTTTT.

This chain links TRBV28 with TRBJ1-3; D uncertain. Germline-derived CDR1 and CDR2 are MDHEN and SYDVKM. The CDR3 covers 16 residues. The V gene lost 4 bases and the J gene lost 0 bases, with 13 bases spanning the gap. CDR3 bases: TGTGCCAGCAGTTCCGACTCCTTCTCCTCTGGAAACACCATATATTTT. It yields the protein CASSSDSFSSGNTIYF.

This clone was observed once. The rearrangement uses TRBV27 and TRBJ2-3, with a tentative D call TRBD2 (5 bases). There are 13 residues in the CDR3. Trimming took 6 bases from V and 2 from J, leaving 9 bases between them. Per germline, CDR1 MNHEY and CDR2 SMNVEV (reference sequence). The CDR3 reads CASRRRATDTQYF. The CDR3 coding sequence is TGTGCCAGCAGGCGGCGGGCCACAGATACGCAGTATTTT.

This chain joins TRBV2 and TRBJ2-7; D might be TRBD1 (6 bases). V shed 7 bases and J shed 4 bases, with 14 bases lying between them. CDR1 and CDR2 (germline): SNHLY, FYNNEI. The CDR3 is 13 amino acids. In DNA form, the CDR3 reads TGTGCCAGCATAGGTCAGGGGACGTACGAGCAGTACTTC. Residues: CASIGQGTYEQYF.

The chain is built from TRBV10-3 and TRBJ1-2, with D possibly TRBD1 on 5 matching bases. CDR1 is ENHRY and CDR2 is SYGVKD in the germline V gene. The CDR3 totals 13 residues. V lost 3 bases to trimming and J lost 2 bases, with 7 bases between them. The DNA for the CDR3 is TGTGCCATCAGTGACGGGGGGAACTATGGCTACACCTTC. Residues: CAISDGGNYGYTF.

The CDR3 protein is CAISDLGPMNTEAFF. In nucleotides, the CDR3 is TGTGCCATCAGTGATTTGGGCCCGATGAACACTGAAGCTTTCTTT. The chain joins TRBV10-3 to TRBJ1-1; D gene unclear. There are 15 residues in the CDR3. V lost 3 bases to trimming and J lost 0 bases, with 11 bases between them. CDR1 is ENHRY and CDR2 is SYGVKD in the germline V gene.

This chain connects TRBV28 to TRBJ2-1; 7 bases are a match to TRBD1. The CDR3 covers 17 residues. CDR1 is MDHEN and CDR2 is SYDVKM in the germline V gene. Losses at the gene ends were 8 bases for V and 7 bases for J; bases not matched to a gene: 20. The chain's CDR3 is CASVVSPGTVYRNEQFF. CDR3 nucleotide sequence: TGTGCCAGCGTAGTTTCCCCTGGGACAGTCTATAGAAATGAGCAGTTCTTC.

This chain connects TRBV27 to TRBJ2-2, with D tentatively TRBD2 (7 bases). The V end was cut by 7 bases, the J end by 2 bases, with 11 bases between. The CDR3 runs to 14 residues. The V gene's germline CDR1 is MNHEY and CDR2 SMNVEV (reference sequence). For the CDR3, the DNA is TGTGCCAGCAAGGGGGGGCTAAACACCGGGGAGCTGTTTTTT. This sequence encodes CASKGGLNTGELFF.

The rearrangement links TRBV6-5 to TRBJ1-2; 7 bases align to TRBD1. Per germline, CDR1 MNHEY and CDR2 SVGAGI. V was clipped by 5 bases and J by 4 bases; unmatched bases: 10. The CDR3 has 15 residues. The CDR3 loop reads CASSTYEQGSYGYTF. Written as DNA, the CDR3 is TGTGCCAGCAGTACTTACGAACAGGGGTCCTATGGCTACACCTTC.